The present entry profiles one TCR beta chain with its context. Trimming cost V 10 bases and J 8 bases; bases outside gene matches: 9. The germline gives CDR1 LGHNT, CDR2 FRNRAP. This CDR3 is 13 amino acids long. This sample is part of a study of CD8 T cells in Susac syndrome. A quantity of about 0.5 to 1 ug RNA underwent reverse transcription using random hexamers. Multiplex PCR with immunoSEQ amplified the TCR beta CDR3 across 54 Vbeta and 13 Jbeta. Each CDR3 protein is one row after TCRdb ran MiXCR on the immunoSEQ multiplex PCR reads. This sample carries approximately 110,000 distinct CDR3 sequences, over 85% of them seen once, and the ten largest clones take roughly 0.3%.

The clonotype was recovered from a human donor with multiple sclerosis. The sequenced material came from CD8+ T cells from PBMCs. V and J are TRBV12-5 and TRBJ2-1, with TRBD2 identical over 9 bases. The CDR3 spells CANLGLAAHEQFF. The CDR3 DNA reads TGTGCTAATTTGGGACTAGCCGCACATGAGCAGTTCTTC.